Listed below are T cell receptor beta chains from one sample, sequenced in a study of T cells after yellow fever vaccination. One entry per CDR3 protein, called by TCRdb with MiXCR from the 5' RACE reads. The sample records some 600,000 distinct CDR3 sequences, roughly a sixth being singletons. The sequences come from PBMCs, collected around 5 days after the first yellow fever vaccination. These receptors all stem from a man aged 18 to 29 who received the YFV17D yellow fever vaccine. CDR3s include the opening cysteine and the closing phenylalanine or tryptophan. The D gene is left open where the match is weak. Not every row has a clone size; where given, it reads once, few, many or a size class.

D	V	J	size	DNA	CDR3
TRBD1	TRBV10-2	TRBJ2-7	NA	TGCGCCGCCAACCCTGAGGGACAGGTCTCCTACGAGCAGTACTTC	CAANPEGQVSYEQYF
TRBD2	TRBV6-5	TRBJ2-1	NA	TGTGCCAGCAGTTATTTGAGACTAGCTCAAAATGAGCAGTTCTTC	CASSYLRLAQNEQFF
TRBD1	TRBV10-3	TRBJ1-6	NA	TGTGCCATCAGGGGGACAGGGGATCATTCACCCCTCCACTTT	CAIRGTGDHSPLHF
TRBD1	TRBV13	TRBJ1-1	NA	TGTGCCAGCAGCAACAGGGGGCCGGTGAACACTGAAGCTTTCTTT	CASSNRGPVNTEAFF
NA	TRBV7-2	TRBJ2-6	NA	TGTGCCAGCAGCTTAGGGCCGGCTGGGGCCAACGTCCTGACTTTC	CASSLGPAGANVLTF
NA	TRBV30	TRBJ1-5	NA	TGTGCCTCTCATCAGCCCCAGCATTTT	CASHQPQHF
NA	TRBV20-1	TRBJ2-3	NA	TGCAGTGCTAGAGACGCACTAGAAGCCCCCCCAGATACGCAGTATTTT	CSARDALEAPPDTQYF
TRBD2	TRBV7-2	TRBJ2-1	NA	TGTGCCAGCAGCTTACTAGCGGGGGGCCCCCCTCGAAATGAGCAGTTCTTC	CASSLLAGGPPRNEQFF
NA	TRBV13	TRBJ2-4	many	TGTGCCAGCAGCGCCCGCCAGTCCAAAAACATTCAGTACTTC	CASSARQSKNIQYF
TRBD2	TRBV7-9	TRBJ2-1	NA	TGTGCCAGCAGCTTTCTAGCGGCATCCTACAATGAGCAGTTCTTC	CASSFLAASYNEQFF
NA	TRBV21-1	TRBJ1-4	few	TGTGCCAGCAGCAAGGGCCGGGACAGCCGTACAACTAATGAAAAACTGTTTTTT	CASSKGRDSRTTNEKLFF
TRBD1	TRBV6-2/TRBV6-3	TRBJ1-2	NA	TGTGCCAGCGGTAAATCGGACAGGCCGCCCTCTGGCTACACCTTC	CASGKSDRPPSGYTF
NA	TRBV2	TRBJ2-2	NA	TGTGCCAGCAGGGAATCGTCCGGGGAGCTGTTTTTT	CASRESSGELFF
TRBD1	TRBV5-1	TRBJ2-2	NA	TGCGCCACCTCACGGTGGGACAGCACCGGGGAGCTGTTTTTT	CATSRWDSTGELFF
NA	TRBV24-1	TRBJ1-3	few	TGTGCCACCAGTGATGAAAAAAGACGAGCTGGAAACACCATATATTTT	CATSDEKRRAGNTIYF
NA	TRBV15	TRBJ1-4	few	TGTGCCACCAGCAGCAGATGGGCAGCTCGTGAAAAACTGTTTTTT	CATSSRWAAREKLFF
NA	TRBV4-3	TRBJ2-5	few	TGCGCCAGCAGCCAAGAGTCAGCTTACCAAGAGACCCAGTACTTC	CASSQESAYQETQYF
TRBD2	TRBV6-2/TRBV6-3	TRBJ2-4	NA	TGTGCCAGCTCCCACGGGACTAGCGGGACCATAGCCAAAAACATTCAGTACTTC	CASSHGTSGTIAKNIQYF
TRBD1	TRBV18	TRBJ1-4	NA	TGTGCCAGCTCAGGATTCGGGACAGTTAATGAAAAACTGTTTTTT	CASSGFGTVNEKLFF
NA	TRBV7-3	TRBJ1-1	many	TGTGCCAGCAGCCACAGTGGCGGCCTTAACACTGAAGCTTTCTTT	CASSHSGGLNTEAFF
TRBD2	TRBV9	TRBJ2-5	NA	TGTGCCAGCAGCGTAGCTAGTGTAGCGGGGATGAGAGAGACCCAGTACTTC	CASSVASVAGMRETQYF
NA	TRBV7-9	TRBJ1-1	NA	TGTGCCAGCAGCTTAATGGCAGGGGCTGAAGCTTTCTTT	CASSLMAGAEAFF
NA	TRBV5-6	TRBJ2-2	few	TGTGCCAGCAGCCAGGGGTTTGGCGGCACCGGGGAGCTGTTTTTT	CASSQGFGGTGELFF
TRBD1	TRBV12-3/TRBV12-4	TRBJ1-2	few	TGTGCCAGCAGTTTAGTTCGGGGTTTGATCCGGGACAGACTCTATGGCTACACCTTC	CASSLVRGLIRDRLYGYTF
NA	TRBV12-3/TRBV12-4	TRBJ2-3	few	TGTGCCACCACAGGAGATACGCAGTATTTT	CATTGDTQYF
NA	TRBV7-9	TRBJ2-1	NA	TGTGCCAGCAGCGCACAGCGGGCGGGGGCAAAAAGCGAGCAGTTCTTC	CASSAQRAGAKSEQFF
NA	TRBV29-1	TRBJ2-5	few	TGCAGCGTTGTATATACCCTCCAGACCCAGTACTTC	CSVVYTLQTQYF
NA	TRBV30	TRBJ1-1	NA	TGTGCCTGGAGTAGGGGAGTTGACACTGAAGCTTTCTTT	CAWSRGVDTEAFF
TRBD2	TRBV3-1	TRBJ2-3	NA	TGTGCCAGCACCCAAAGAGCGGGGGGTTACTCTAGCACAGATACGCAGTATTTT	CASTQRAGGYSSTDTQYF
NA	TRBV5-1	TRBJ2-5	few	TGCGCCAGCAGCCCTTATGGACTCACCGGTGAACAAGAGACCCAGTACTTC	CASSPYGLTGEQETQYF
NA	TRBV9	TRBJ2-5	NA	TGTGCCAGCAGCGTAGAGCCTTTAAGAGAGACCCAGTACTTC	CASSVEPLRETQYF
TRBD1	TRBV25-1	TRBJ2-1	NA	TGTGCCAGCAGTGACGGACAGGGCTACAATGAGCAGTTCTTC	CASSDGQGYNEQFF
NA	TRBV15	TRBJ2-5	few	TGTGCCACCAGCAGAGGGGGTGAGGAAGAGACCCAGTACTTC	CATSRGGEEETQYF
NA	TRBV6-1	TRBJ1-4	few	TGTGCCAGCACCCCTACACTTCTAACTAATGAAAAACTGTTTTTT	CASTPTLLTNEKLFF
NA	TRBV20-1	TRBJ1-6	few	TGCAGTGCGCAAGACAGGAATTCACCCCTCCACTTT	CSAQDRNSPLHF
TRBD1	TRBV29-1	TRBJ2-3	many	TGCAGCGTTGCCCAGGGGGTCACAGATACGCAGTATTTT	CSVAQGVTDTQYF
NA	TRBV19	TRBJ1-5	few	TGTGCCAGTAAGTGGGACGGCTATAGCAATCAGCCCCAGCATTTT	CASKWDGYSNQPQHF
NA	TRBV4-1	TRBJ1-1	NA	TGCGCCAGCAGCCAAGGGTATAGGCCCGGGACTGAAGCTTTCTTT	CASSQGYRPGTEAFF
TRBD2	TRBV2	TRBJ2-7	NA	TGTGCCAGCAGTCAACTAGCGGGGGTGACCTACGAGCAGTACTTC	CASSQLAGVTYEQYF
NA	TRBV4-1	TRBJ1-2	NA	TGCGCCAGCAGCCAAGACATAGGACTACTCCTGGAGAATGGCTACACCTTC	CASSQDIGLLLENGYTF
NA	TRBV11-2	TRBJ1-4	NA	TGTGCCAGCAGCTTAGAAGGGCAGCCTAATGAAAAACTGTTTTTT	CASSLEGQPNEKLFF
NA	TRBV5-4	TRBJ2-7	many	TGTGCCAGCAGCTTGACCGCTACCTCCTACGAGCAGTACTTC	CASSLTATSYEQYF
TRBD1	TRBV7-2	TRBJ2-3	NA	TGTGCCAGCAGCCCTCCCGGGACAGGCACTACGCAGTATTTT	CASSPPGTGTTQYF
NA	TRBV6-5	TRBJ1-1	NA	TGTGCCAGCAGGTATCACCCCGGAGGGGGTAGGGGCACTGAAGCTTTCTTT	CASRYHPGGGRGTEAFF
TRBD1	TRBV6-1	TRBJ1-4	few	TGTGCCAGCTCCGGGACAGGGAATGAAAAACTGTTTTTT	CASSGTGNEKLFF
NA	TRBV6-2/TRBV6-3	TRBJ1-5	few	TGTGCCAGCAGACGACCTCTTAATGGACAGCCCCAGCATTTT	CASRRPLNGQPQHF
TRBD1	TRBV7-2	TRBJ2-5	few	TGTGCCAGCAGTCGACAGGGTTTCATGGAGACCCAGTACTTC	CASSRQGFMETQYF
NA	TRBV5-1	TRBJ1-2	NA	TGCGCCAGCAAAATCGAGACAGGTCGATCCTATGGCTACACCTTC	CASKIETGRSYGYTF
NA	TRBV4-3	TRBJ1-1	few	TGCGCCAGCAGCCAACAGACAGGAATGAACACTGAAGCTTTCTTT	CASSQQTGMNTEAFF
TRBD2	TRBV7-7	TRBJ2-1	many	TGTGCTAGCAGTCGGGGGGGTCAGTTTGATGAGCAGTTCTTC	CASSRGGQFDEQFF
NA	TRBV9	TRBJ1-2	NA	TGTGCCAGCAGCGTAGAACCAGGGGCGAACTATGGCTACACCTTC	CASSVEPGANYGYTF
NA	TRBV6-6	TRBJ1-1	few	TGTGCCAGCAGTTACAAGCCCCCCGGGACACTCTCTACCGTGAACACTGAAGCTTTCTTT	CASSYKPPGTLSTVNTEAFF
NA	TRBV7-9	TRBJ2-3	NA	TGTGCCAGCAGCCGAAGCCAAGTGTCAGATACGCAGTATTTT	CASSRSQVSDTQYF
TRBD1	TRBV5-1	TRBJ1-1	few	TGCGCCAGCAGCTGGAGGGGGCCTGGCACTGAAGCTTTCTTT	CASSWRGPGTEAFF
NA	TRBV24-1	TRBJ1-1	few	TGTGCCACCAGTGATTTGCAGGGAAGAGAAGCTTTCTTT	CATSDLQGREAFF
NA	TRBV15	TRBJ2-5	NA	TGTGCCACCAGCAGAGATGGTGCCGGGAAGACCCAGTACTTC	CATSRDGAGKTQYF
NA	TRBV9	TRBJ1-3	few	TGTGCCAGCAGCTCCCCGTGGACTGCTGGAAACACCATATATTTT	CASSSPWTAGNTIYF
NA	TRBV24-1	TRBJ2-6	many	TGTGCCACCAGTGCTTCGGCCTCTGGGGCCAACGTCCTGACTTTC	CATSASASGANVLTF
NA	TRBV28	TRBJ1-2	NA	TGTGCCAGCAGTTCTGAAGTAGTAGTCTATGGCTACACCTTC	CASSSEVVVYGYTF